The entry below describes one T cell receptor (beta chain). The J segment lost 8 bases and the V segment lost 6 bases, leaving 12 bases of the junction unmatched. The CDR3 is 14 amino acids. The germline V gene has CDR1 LNHDA and CDR2 SQIVND (reference sequence). This entry belongs to a study of control samples from healthy donors and cancer patients. TCRdb keeps only in-frame clones here, not all; method: immunoSEQ multiplex PCR. The table records under 100,000 clones, 88% of them present only once. The sample taken for sequencing was blood. The chain links TRBV19 to TRBJ1-2; 7 bases match TRBD1. This sequence was found in a woman in her 70s in good health. As DNA, the CDR3 is TGTGCCAGTAGACTCGGGACAGCGCAGCTGGGCTACACCTTC. It specifies CASRLGTAQLGYTF. The variable domain in full, with the rest retrieved from reference TRBV19 and TRBJ1-2, is DGGITQSPKYLFRKEGQNVTLSCEQNLNHDAMYWYRQDPGQGLRLIYYSQIVNDFQKGDIAEGYSVSREKKESFPLTVTSAQKNPTAFYLCASRLGTAQLGYTFGSGTRLTVV.